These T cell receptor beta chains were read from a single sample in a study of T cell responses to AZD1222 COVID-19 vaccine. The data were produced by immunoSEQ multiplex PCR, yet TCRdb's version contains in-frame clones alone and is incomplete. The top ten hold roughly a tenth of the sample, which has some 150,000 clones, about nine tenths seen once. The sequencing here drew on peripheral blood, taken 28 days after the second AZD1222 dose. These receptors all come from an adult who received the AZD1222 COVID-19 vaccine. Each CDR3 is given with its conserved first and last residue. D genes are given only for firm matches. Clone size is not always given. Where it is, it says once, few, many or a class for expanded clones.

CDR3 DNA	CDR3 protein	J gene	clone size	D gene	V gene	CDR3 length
TGTGCCAGCAGTGAAGGGTGGCGGAATTATAATTCACCCCTCCACTTT	CASSEGWRNYNSPLHF	TRBJ1-6	NA	NA	TRBV25-1	16
TGTGCCAGCAGCCCGCCAGGAAAGACGGGCTACACCTTC	CASSPPGKTGYTF	TRBJ1-2	NA	NA	TRBV3-1/TRBV3-2	13
TGCGCCAGCAGCCCTGAGCGGAACAATGAGCAGTTCTTC	CASSPERNNEQFF	TRBJ2-1	NA	NA	TRBV5-1	13
TGTGCCAGCAGTTACCGGGACAGCTCCTACGAGCAGTACTTC	CASSYRDSSYEQYF	TRBJ2-7	NA	TRBD1	TRBV5-5	14
TGTGCCAGCAGCTTAGCCTTACTAGCGGGAGGCGGGGAGACCCAGTACTTC	CASSLALLAGGGETQYF	TRBJ2-5	NA	TRBD2	TRBV11-1	17
TGTGCCAGCAGCTTAGATCGGACAGGGGCTAACTATGGCTACACCTTC	CASSLDRTGANYGYTF	TRBJ1-2	NA	TRBD1	TRBV11-2	16
TGCGCCAGCAGCCTCCTGTGGGAAATCCCTTCCGGCGAGCAGTACTTC	CASSLLWEIPSGEQYF	TRBJ2-7	NA	NA	TRBV4-1	16
TGTGCCAGCAGCCGACTAGCGGGCCCAACCTACGAGCAGTACTTC	CASSRLAGPTYEQYF	TRBJ2-7	NA	TRBD2	TRBV5-5	15
TGTGCCAGCAGGGGGGAGAGCTCTGGGGCCAACGTCCTGACTTTC	CASRGESSGANVLTF	TRBJ2-6	NA	NA	TRBV28	15
TGCGCCAGCAGTGAGACTAGCGGCCGGGGGAATGAGCAGTTCTTC	CASSETSGRGNEQFF	TRBJ2-1	NA	TRBD2	TRBV10-2	15
TGTGCCAGCAGCTTCGATGGGACAGGGACGTTCGAGCAGTACTTC	CASSFDGTGTFEQYF	TRBJ2-7	NA	TRBD1	TRBV7-9	15
TGTGCCAGCTCACCACCGAGGCTGGGGGCCTACAATGAGCAGTTCTTC	CASSPPRLGAYNEQFF	TRBJ2-1	NA	NA	TRBV18	16
TGTGCCAGTAAATCAGGGGGCCTTAGCACAGATACGCAGTATTTT	CASKSGGLSTDTQYF	TRBJ2-3	NA	TRBD1	TRBV19	15
TGTGCCACCCGGGGGATTCGTGGTGAAGCTTTCTTT	CATRGIRGEAFF	TRBJ1-1	once	NA	TRBV24-1	12
TGTGCCAGCAGCTTAACGGGAGGGCCCGCAGATACGCAGTATTTT	CASSLTGGPADTQYF	TRBJ2-3	few	TRBD2	TRBV7-3	15
TGCGCCAGCAGCTTGGTGTCTAGCACCAACAATGAGCAGTTCTTC	CASSLVSSTNNEQFF	TRBJ2-1	NA	NA	TRBV5-1	15
TGTGCCAGTAGTTGGCGGGGAGGGAGCTCCTACAATGAGCAGTTCTTC	CASSWRGGSSYNEQFF	TRBJ2-1	NA	TRBD2	TRBV19	16
TGTGCCAGCAGTCGCGGACTAGCTGCCGGGGAGCTGTTTTTT	CASSRGLAAGELFF	TRBJ2-2	NA	TRBD2	TRBV6-6	14
TGTGCCAGCTCACTGGGACAGGGGGCCGGTACTGAAGCTTTCTTT	CASSLGQGAGTEAFF	TRBJ1-1	NA	TRBD1	TRBV18	15
TGTGCCAGCACCCAAAGGGGGCAGCCCCAGCATTTT	CASTQRGQPQHF	TRBJ1-5	few	NA	TRBV28	12
TGTGCCAGTAGTCCCCTCCTATCCCGGCGGGGTGAAGCTTTCTTT	CASSPLLSRRGEAFF	TRBJ1-1	NA	NA	TRBV19	15
TGTGCCAGCAGTGTAGCTAAAGGGGCAGATGGCTACACCTTC	CASSVAKGADGYTF	TRBJ1-2	NA	NA	TRBV6-1	14
TGTGCCAGCAGCCGGGACAGGGAGCATACCGGGGAGCTGTTTTTT	CASSRDREHTGELFF	TRBJ2-2	NA	TRBD1	TRBV11-3	15
TGTGCCAGCAGTTTAATTGGGGATAGGGGGCAGTTCTTC	CASSLIGDRGQFF	TRBJ2-1	NA	NA	TRBV28	13
TGTGCCAGCAGCTCGCTTAGGGGACAAGGGAACACTGAAGCTTTCTTT	CASSSLRGQGNTEAFF	TRBJ1-1	NA	NA	TRBV7-2	16
TGTGCCAGCAGGTCTGGGCGGAATTCACCCCTCCACTTT	CASRSGRNSPLHF	TRBJ1-6	once	NA	TRBV6-5	13
TGCGCCAGCATGGGGGATTCCCCCTACAATGAGCAGTTCTTC	CASMGDSPYNEQFF	TRBJ2-1	NA	NA	TRBV5-1	14
TGCGCCAGCAGCCAAGACTTCCCCGGCCCCTACGAGCAGTACTTC	CASSQDFPGPYEQYF	TRBJ2-7	NA	NA	TRBV4-1	15
TGTGCCAGCAGCTGGGGACAGGGTCGGACAGATACGCAGTATTTT	CASSWGQGRTDTQYF	TRBJ2-3	NA	TRBD1	TRBV5-4	15
TGTGCCAGCTCACCACCGAATGAGGAGACCCAGTACTTC	CASSPPNEETQYF	TRBJ2-5	NA	NA	TRBV18	13
TGTGCCAGCAGCCCCGATGGGCGGGAGCGGGATGAGCAGTTCTTC	CASSPDGRERDEQFF	TRBJ2-1	NA	TRBD2	TRBV7-2	15
TGCAGCGTTCCCCCCGGGACAGGGTGGTTGAACACTGAAGCTTTCTTT	CSVPPGTGWLNTEAFF	TRBJ1-1	NA	TRBD1	TRBV29-1	16
TGTGCCAGCCGCCAAGATCAGTATGAAAAACTGTTTTTT	CASRQDQYEKLFF	TRBJ1-4	NA	NA	TRBV10-3	13
TGTGCCTGGAGTGACGGTCATAGTACTGGAAACACCATATATTTT	CAWSDGHSTGNTIYF	TRBJ1-3	NA	NA	TRBV30	15
TGTGCCATCGAAGGGGGCGTAGGTGAGCAGTTCTTC	CAIEGGVGEQFF	TRBJ2-1	NA	TRBD1	TRBV10-3	12
TGTGCCAGCAGTGTAGGGCAGGAGTTTAGCAATCAGCCCCAGCATTTT	CASSVGQEFSNQPQHF	TRBJ1-5	NA	NA	TRBV2	16
TGTGCCAGCAGCTTAGATCGAGCCGACAATGAGCAGTTCTTC	CASSLDRADNEQFF	TRBJ2-1	NA	NA	TRBV11-2	14
TGTGCCAGCTCTGCCTGGACAGATCCAACTGAAGCTTTCTTT	CASSAWTDPTEAFF	TRBJ1-1	once	NA	TRBV18	14
TGTGCCAGCAGCCGGTCAGCGGGAGGGAGAGAGACCCAGTACTTC	CASSRSAGGRETQYF	TRBJ2-5	NA	TRBD2	TRBV2	15
TGCGCCAGCAGCTCCCAGGGGTACGGCTCTGGAAACACCATATATTTT	CASSSQGYGSGNTIYF	TRBJ1-3	NA	NA	TRBV5-1	16
TGTGCCTGGAGTGTAGACAGCCGAGGGAACACTGAAGCTTTCTTT	CAWSVDSRGNTEAFF	TRBJ1-1	NA	NA	TRBV30	15
TGTGCCAGTAGTATCTCGGACAGAGTTTATGGCTACACCTTC	CASSISDRVYGYTF	TRBJ1-2	NA	NA	TRBV19	14
TGTGCCAGCAGCTTAGCGGAGCGGAACTACAATGAGCAGTTCTTC	CASSLAERNYNEQFF	TRBJ2-1	NA	NA	TRBV7-9	15
TGTGCCAGTAGTGGACAGGGGTTTACGGATACGCAGTATTTT	CASSGQGFTDTQYF	TRBJ2-3	NA	TRBD1	TRBV19	14
TGTGCCAGCTCGGGGGGGCAGCAAACAGATACGCAGTATTTT	CASSGGQQTDTQYF	TRBJ2-3	NA	NA	TRBV18	14
TGTGCCAGCAGCCAACGACAGGGTTTGAACTATGGCTACACCTTC	CASSQRQGLNYGYTF	TRBJ1-2	NA	TRBD1	TRBV3-1/TRBV3-2	15
TGCGCCAGCAGCCTCGGACTGGGAGTCACCTACGAGCAGTACTTC	CASSLGLGVTYEQYF	TRBJ2-7	NA	NA	TRBV5-1	15
TGTGCCAGCAGCTTGGGAAACATCAATCAGCCCCAGCATTTT	CASSLGNINQPQHF	TRBJ1-5	once	NA	TRBV5-5	14
TGCGCCAGCAGCCAAGGGGTAGCGGGAACCTACGAGCAGTACTTC	CASSQGVAGTYEQYF	TRBJ2-7	NA	TRBD2	TRBV4-3	15
TGTGCCAGCAGACCACAGGGCGGCACTGAAGCTTTCTTT	CASRPQGGTEAFF	TRBJ1-1	NA	NA	TRBV28	13
TGTGCCAGCAGTGTAAGGATGTCTGGAAACACCATATATTTT	CASSVRMSGNTIYF	TRBJ1-3	NA	NA	TRBV2	14
TGTGCCAGCACCCCGGGGGTTAGAAGCGACTACGAGCAGTACTTC	CASTPGVRSDYEQYF	TRBJ2-7	NA	NA	TRBV5-6	15
TGTGCCAGCAGCCAAGATGTAGCTAGACCACCAACAGAGACCCAGTACTTC	CASSQDVARPPTETQYF	TRBJ2-5	NA	NA	TRBV3-1/TRBV3-2	17
TGTGCCAGCAGTCCATTAGCGGGAGGGTTGGGCGATGAGCAGTTCTTC	CASSPLAGGLGDEQFF	TRBJ2-1	NA	TRBD2	TRBV27	16
TGTGCCAGCAGCCTCCAGAACAGGGGTAACGAGCAGTTCTTC	CASSLQNRGNEQFF	TRBJ2-1	NA	TRBD1	TRBV4-2	14